These T cell receptor beta chains were read from a single sample in a study of T-cell memory formation after mild COVID-19. TCRdb reprocessed the 5' RACE reads with MiXCR, giving one entry per CDR3 protein. This table holds about 560,000 distinct CDR3 sequences, approximately 15% found once. Sequencing was carried out using PBMCs or a T cell subset sorted from them (not recorded which). The receptors were sampled from an adult woman who had mild COVID-19 (a few samples of this study predate the infection). Cell type and time point are not known. The CDR3 runs from the conserved cysteine through the conserved F or W. Fields, in order: clone size, D gene, J gene, V gene, CDR3 protein, CDR3 DNA. The D gene is left open where the match is weak. Clone size is not always given. Where it is, it says once, few, many or a class for expanded clones.

size: NA; D: NA; J: TRBJ2-7; V: TRBV10-3; CDR3: CAISESKHTYSYEQYF; DNA: TGTGCCATCAGTGAGTCGAAGCATACCTACTCCTACGAGCAGTACTTC
size: few; D: TRBD2; J: TRBJ2-1; V: TRBV5-1; CDR3: CASSRHEREGRGEQFF; DNA: TGCGCCAGCAGCCGGCACGAGCGGGAGGGCCGCGGTGAGCAGTTCTTC
size: NA; D: TRBD1; J: TRBJ2-7; V: TRBV4-3; CDR3: CASSQARGFYEQYF; DNA: TGCGCCAGCAGCCAAGCCAGGGGGTTCTACGAGCAGTACTTC
size: few; D: TRBD1; J: TRBJ1-3; V: TRBV7-9; CDR3: CASSVTGGTGNTIYF; DNA: TGTGCCAGCAGCGTGACAGGGGGAACTGGAAACACCATATATTTT
size: few; D: NA; J: TRBJ1-2; V: TRBV7-9; CDR3: CASSSGAF; DNA: TGTGCCAGCAGCTCCGGGGCCTTC
size: NA; D: NA; J: TRBJ1-1; V: TRBV30; CDR3: CAWSVQENTEAFF; DNA: TGTGCCTGGAGTGTACAAGAGAACACTGAAGCTTTCTTT
size: NA; D: TRBD2; J: TRBJ2-1; V: TRBV7-9; CDR3: CASSLEVLLAGSSSYNEQFF; DNA: TGTGCCAGCAGCTTAGAAGTTCTGCTAGCGGGGTCGAGCTCCTACAATGAGCAGTTCTTC
size: NA; D: TRBD1; J: TRBJ2-1; V: TRBV7-9; CDR3: CASSHPGTGLYNEQFF; DNA: TGTGCCAGCAGCCACCCCGGGACAGGGTTATACAATGAGCAGTTCTTC
size: NA; D: NA; J: TRBJ2-1; V: TRBV11-2; CDR3: CASSLGWGQNNEQFF; DNA: TGTGCCAGCAGCTTAGGGTGGGGGCAGAACAATGAGCAGTTCTTC
size: NA; D: NA; J: TRBJ1-1; V: TRBV5-6; CDR3: CASSPGGGRAFF; DNA: TGTGCCAGCAGCCCCGGGGGGGGGCGAGCTTTCTTT
size: NA; D: NA; J: TRBJ2-5; V: TRBV7-6; CDR3: CASSFTLRGRAGGETQYF; DNA: TGTGCCAGCAGCTTCACTTTAAGGGGGAGGGCCGGGGGAGAGACCCAGTACTTC
size: NA; D: TRBD2; J: TRBJ2-2; V: TRBV12-3/TRBV12-4; CDR3: CASSSTRTSLDTGELFF; DNA: TGTGCCAGCAGTTCAACTCGGACTAGCTTGGACACCGGGGAGCTGTTTTTT
size: NA; D: TRBD2; J: TRBJ2-1; V: TRBV24-1; CDR3: CATSDPGLAGRHNEQFF; DNA: TGTGCCACCAGTGATCCAGGACTAGCGGGACGTCACAATGAGCAGTTCTTC
size: NA; D: TRBD2; J: TRBJ2-2; V: TRBV7-6; CDR3: CASSLGLAGGPEELFF; DNA: TGTGCCAGCAGCTTAGGACTAGCGGGGGGGCCGGAGGAGCTGTTTTTT
size: few; D: TRBD1; J: TRBJ1-2; V: TRBV7-6; CDR3: CASSSGQGLEGYTF; DNA: TGTGCCAGCAGCTCGGGACAGGGCTTAGAGGGCTACACCTTC
size: NA; D: TRBD1; J: TRBJ2-4; V: TRBV20-1; CDR3: CSALRTGPGNIQYF; DNA: TGCAGTGCTCTCCGGACAGGGCCAGGGAACATTCAGTACTTC
size: NA; D: TRBD2; J: TRBJ2-7; V: TRBV6-5; CDR3: CASSYWTSGRAGRRHEQYF; DNA: TGTGCCAGCAGTTACTGGACTAGCGGGAGGGCCGGTCGTCGACACGAGCAGTACTTC
size: few; D: NA; J: TRBJ1-4; V: TRBV6-6; CDR3: CASSGRMYEKLFF; DNA: TGTGCCAGCAGTGGCCGAATGTATGAAAAACTGTTTTTT
size: NA; D: NA; J: TRBJ1-6; V: TRBV18; CDR3: CASSPGGSPLHF; DNA: TGTGCCAGCTCACCTGGTGGATCACCCCTCCACTTT
size: NA; D: NA; J: TRBJ2-3; V: TRBV19; CDR3: CASLAKLSFSTDTQYF; DNA: TGTGCCAGTTTGGCCAAATTATCCTTTAGCACAGATACGCAGTATTTT
size: many; D: NA; J: TRBJ2-1; V: TRBV5-1; CDR3: CASSFQVSEQFF; DNA: TGCGCCAGCAGCTTTCAGGTCAGCGAGCAGTTCTTC
size: few; D: NA; J: TRBJ2-7; V: TRBV7-6; CDR3: CASSLARGGRPGYEQYF; DNA: TGTGCCAGCAGCTTAGCGCGCGGTGGGCGGCCAGGCTACGAGCAGTACTTC
size: few; D: NA; J: TRBJ2-3; V: TRBV30; CDR3: CAWSVGATGKDTQYF; DNA: TGTGCCTGGAGTGTAGGAGCAACAGGGAAAGATACGCAGTATTTT
size: few; D: NA; J: TRBJ2-7; V: TRBV5-1; CDR3: CASSSGRTPPYEQYF; DNA: TGCGCCAGCAGCTCAGGGAGAACCCCCCCCTACGAGCAGTACTTC
size: NA; D: NA; J: TRBJ2-7; V: TRBV18; CDR3: CASSPTSTGQLPNF; DNA: TGTGCCAGCTCACCAACTTCCACGGGACAACTTCCGAACTTC
size: NA; D: NA; J: TRBJ2-5; V: TRBV2; CDR3: CASTFAGGGETQYF; DNA: TGTGCCAGCACCTTCGCCGGTGGGGGAGAGACCCAGTACTTC
size: few; D: NA; J: TRBJ2-7; V: TRBV3-1; CDR3: CASSQGQTSTREQYF; DNA: TGTGCCAGCAGCCAAGGCCAGACTAGTACGCGGGAGCAGTACTTC
size: NA; D: TRBD1; J: TRBJ1-1; V: TRBV6-1; CDR3: CASRRTGLNTEAFF; DNA: TGTGCCAGCAGGAGGACAGGGTTGAACACTGAAGCTTTCTTT
size: few; D: TRBD1; J: TRBJ2-2; V: TRBV6-5; CDR3: CASSLGQVNTGELFF; DNA: TGTGCCAGCAGTCTCGGACAGGTTAACACCGGGGAGCTGTTTTTT